The clone carrying this T cell receptor beta chain was detected ten times or more. Its specificity is not known. Time point indicated: newly diagnosed GD, antithyroid drugs for less than 3 months. Extracted PBMC RNA gave rise to the TCR library. Libraries of TCR beta came from iRepertoire HTBI primers plus Arm-PCR of CDR3 regions. TCRdb redid the calling of the multiplex PCR reads with MiXCR, one entry per CDR3 protein. Altogether 400,000 to 500,000 distinct CDR3 sequences are present, over 15% being singletons, with the ten largest covering 23%. The sample originates from a study of regulatory T cells in long-lasting Graves disease. Study-wide results and caveats: Researchers examined only peripheral blood and not thyroid tissue.

The V gene end was trimmed by 0 bases and the J gene end by 5 bases; junction bases not matched to a gene: 0. Germline V gene sequence: CDR1 MNHEY, CDR2 SVGAGI. This CDR3 has 14 amino acids. This same sample was also taken into another study, of T cells in Graves' hyperthyroidism and ophthalmopathy.

The receptor comes from a woman between 18 and 29 years old with Graves disease. J is TRBJ1-4 and V is TRBV6-5; 7 nucleotides agree with TRBD1. Sequencing used peripheral blood mononuclear cells (PBMCs), obtained at new diagnosis, from a patient treated with antithyroid drugs. The CDR3 loop is CASSYSRGNEKLFF. For the CDR3, the DNA is TGTGCCAGCAGTTACTCCAGGGGGAATGAAAAACTGTTTTTT.